This TCR beta chain originates from a study of T-cell reconstitution after alpha-beta-depleted transplantation in children. Findings and caveats of the study: Newly produced T cells mostly accounted for T-cell counts and diversity one year post-transplant.

V was trimmed by 2 bases and J by 5 bases, leaving 4 bases between them. This CDR3 has 12 amino acids. CDR1 and CDR2 (germline): DFQATT, SNEGSKA (reference sequence). This clonotype was seen ten or more times. Antigen: not known. TCRbeta library construction was performed incorporating unique molecular identifiers. In TCRdb, the PCR reads were re-called with MiXCR into one record per CDR3 protein. The sample shows fewer than 550,000 distinct CDR3 sequences, about an eighth of them seen only once. Sequencing was performed on PBMCs, mostly from graft donor cells, taken 180 days after TCRalphabeta/CD19-depleted stem cell transplant. This TCR was recovered from a female patient aged 2-15 years who had a stem cell transplant for aplastic anemia, so the T cells may come from the graft donor. V gene TRBV20-1 combines with J gene TRBJ1-6; D not certain. This chain's CDR3 is CSARQNNSPLHF. The CDR3 region has the DNA TGCAGTGCTAGACAAAATAATTCACCCCTCCACTTT.